One sample yielded the 20 T cell receptor beta chains listed below, sequenced in a study of OX40 agonist ivuxolimab in advanced cancers. Libraries were made using the immunoSEQ multiplex PCR assay. TCRdb holds this immuneACCESS table with in-frame rearrangements only. Some clones are missing; in checked studies, unresolved V genes explain under half, and the rest has no known cause. The sample includes roughly 35,000 clones, with more than 65% observed a single time. 8.5% to 14% of the sample is in the top ten clones. The source material was CD4+ or CD8+ T cells sorted from blood, sampled in a trial of the OX40 agonist ivuxolimab. These receptor sequences come from an adult with an advanced solid tumor such as melanoma, head and neck, liver or kidney cancer.

This chain uses TRBV14 with TRBJ2-1; D unclear. The CDR3 length is 13 residues. Trimming took 1 base from V and 7 from J, leaving 8 bases between them. Germline lookup yields CDR1 SGHDN and CDR2 FVKESK. CDR3 protein: CASSQVWENEQFF. Here the CDR3 DNA reads TGTGCCAGCAGCCAAGTATGGGAAAATGAGCAGTTCTTC.

This clone turned up a few times. The rearrangement joins TRBV6-1 to TRBJ1-5; 10 bases are a match to TRBD1. Germline loops: CDR1 MNHNS, CDR2 SASEGT. The CDR3 has 15 residues. The ends lost 5 bases at V and 7 bases at J; junction bases unmatched: 8. CDR3 DNA: TGTGCCAGCAGTCCTGAGACAGGGGGCGTCCAGCCCCAGCATTTT. Its protein product is CASSPETGGVQPQHF.

The rearrangement uses TRBV7-8 and TRBJ1-4; D is unresolved. This CDR3 region has 14 residues. CDR1 and CDR2 from the germline V gene are SGHVS and FQNEAQ. The V end was cut by 1 base, the J end by 4 bases, with 7 bases between. The CDR3, as DNA: TGTGCCAGCAGCTTAGGGCGGCTTAATGAAAAACTGTTTTTT. Protein product: CASSLGRLNEKLFF. The full variable domain, completed using reference TRBV7-8 and TRBJ1-4, is GAGVSQSPRYKVAKRGQDVALRCDPISGHVSLFWYQQALGQGPEFLTYFQNEAQLDKSGLPSDRFFAERPEGSVSTLKIQRTQQEDSAVYLCASSLGRLNEKLFFGSGTQLSVL.

CDR3 sequence reads: CASSIPGQAGYTGELFF. The DNA for the CDR3 is TGTGCCAGTAGTATTCCCGGACAGGCGGGGTACACCGGGGAGCTGTTTTTT. The chain carries TRBV19 and TRBJ2-2; D possibly corresponds to TRBD1 (7 bases). The CDR3 is 17 residues long. V dropped 3 bases and J dropped 3 bases, with 17 bases sitting between them. Germline-derived CDR1 and CDR2 are LNHDA and SQIVND (reference sequence).

This chain connects TRBV11-2 to TRBJ1-1; D unresolved. CDR3 length: 13 residues. Germline V CDR1 and CDR2: SGHAT, FQNNGV. Deletions cut 0 bases from V and 10 bases from J, with 12 bases between. The CDR3 DNA reads TGTGCCAGCAGCTTAGAACCCGTCTCGCGAGCTTTCTTT. Protein sequence: CASSLEPVSRAFF. Full variable domain (outside the CDR3, taken from reference TRBV11-2 and TRBJ1-1): EAGVAQSPRYKIIEKRQSVAFWCNPISGHATLYWYQQILGQGPKLLIQFQNNGVVDDSQLPKDRFSAERLKGVDSTLKIQPAKLEDSAVYLCASSLEPVSRAFFGQGTRLTVV.

The chain recombines TRBV5-6 with TRBJ2-6, with unresolved D. There are 16 residues in the CDR3. Germline CDR1 is SGHDT and CDR2 is YYEEEE. V shed 1 base and J shed 0 bases, with 8 bases lying between them. The CDR3 region is CASSLKDLSGANVLTF. CDR3 DNA sequence: TGTGCCAGCAGCTTGAAGGACCTCTCTGGGGCCAACGTCCTGACTTTC.

J is TRBJ2-3 and V is TRBV10-1; TRBD2 matches at 15 bases. CDR3 size: 19 residues. The V gene's germline CDR1 is WNHNN and CDR2 SYGVQD (reference sequence). V lost 4 bases, J lost 4 bases, and 12 bases stayed unmatched. DNA of the CDR3: TGCGCCAGCAGTGGGACTAGGACTAGCGGGGGGGGCCAGCCAGATACGCAGTATTTT. It codes for CASSGTRTSGGGQPDTQYF.

CDR3 in DNA: TGTGCCAGCAGCCGGGACAGGGGTGAAAAACTGTTTTTT. It codes for CASSRDRGEKLFF. The V and J genes are TRBV6-5 and TRBJ1-4; 10 positions agree with TRBD1. The V gene's germline CDR1 is MNHEY and CDR2 SVGAGI. CDR3 length: 13 amino acids. J lost 7 bases, V lost 6 bases, and 2 bases had no gene match.

The V gene is TRBV6-5, the J gene TRBJ2-1; weak D call: TRBD2 (6 bases). The CDR3 has 14 amino acids. The V end was cut by 6 bases, the J end by 4 bases, with 13 bases between. Germline lookup yields CDR1 MNHEY and CDR2 SVGAGI. CDR3 sequence: CASRWDSGYNEQFF. The CDR3 DNA sequence: TGTGCCAGCAGATGGGACTCGGGGTACAATGAGCAGTTCTTC.

The CDR3 nucleotides read TGTGCCAGCTCACCACCGTTTCCGGGACAGGGGCTGAACACCGGGGAGCTGTTTTTT. Amino acid sequence: CASSPPFPGQGLNTGELFF. The chain has TRBV18 and TRBJ2-2; 10 positions match TRBD1. The V gene end was trimmed by 0 bases and the J gene end by 1 base; junction bases not matched to a gene: 8. The CDR3 spans 19 residues. Germline CDR1 and CDR2: KGHSH and LQKENI.

The chain employs TRBV9 and TRBJ1-2; 9 positions match TRBD1. The CDR3 has 12 amino acids. Losses at the gene ends were 7 bases for V and 3 bases for J; bases not matched to a gene: 1. CDR1 is SGDLS, CDR2 YYNGEE, per germline. The CDR3 DNA reads as TGTGCCAGCTGGGACAGGGACTATGGCTACACCTTC. This gives the protein CASWDRDYGYTF.

This chain connects TRBV7-6 to TRBJ2-7; D possibly corresponds to TRBD2 (5 bases). The germline V and J ends were trimmed by 1 base and 0 bases, with 10 bases remaining between them. This CDR3 has 15 residues. Looked up from germline, CDR1 is SGHVS and CDR2 is FNYEAQ. The CDR3 coding sequence is TGTGCCAGCAGCTTAGGGGATGGGAGCTCCTACGAGCAGTACTTC. Translating gives CASSLGDGSSYEQYF.

This clone was counted only a few times. V usage is TRBV5-1 and J usage is TRBJ1-2, with 7 bases fitting TRBD1. Germline V gene data show CDR1 as SGHRS and CDR2 as YFSETQ. CDR3 length: 17 residues. J was trimmed by 3 bases and V by 3 bases; bases with no gene match: 14. In DNA, the CDR3 is TGCGCCAGCAGCTCAGACGAGGCAGGGGGGTACGACTATGGCTACACCTTC. Translation gives CASSSDEAGGYDYGYTF.

The CDR3 spells CASSIGGQGAYGYTF. The DNA of the CDR3 is TGTGCCAGTAGTATAGGGGGACAGGGGGCCTATGGCTACACCTTC. The chain is built from TRBV19 and TRBJ1-2; 12 bases are shared with TRBD1. J lost 4 bases, V lost 1 base, and 1 base had no gene match. The CDR3 spans 15 residues. CDR1 and CDR2 from the germline V gene are LNHDA and SQIVND (reference sequence).

This clone was recorded a few times. Other nucleotide sequences from this sample produce the same CDR3. The chain couples TRBV6-1 to TRBJ1-2; D is perhaps TRBD1 (5 bases). Trimming took off 6 bases at V and 1 base at J, with 9 bases between the two ends. The CDR3 totals 13 residues. Germline values: CDR1 MNHNS, CDR2 SASEGT. CDR3 protein: CASSETVNYGYTF. CDR3 sequence (DNA): TGTGCCAGCAGCGAGACAGTTAACTATGGCTACACCTTC.

The V gene is TRBV10-2, the J gene TRBJ2-1; D is perhaps TRBD1 or TRBD2 (5 bases each). With 8 bases removed from V and 9 bases from J, the gap between germline ends came to 26 bases. Germline CDR1 is WSHSY and CDR2 is SAAADI. This CDR3 region has 16 residues. The CDR3 loop is CASVYREGQGSAEQFF. CDR3 DNA: TGCGCCAGCGTTTATCGGGAAGGGCAGGGATCGGCTGAGCAGTTCTTC.

The V and J genes are TRBV2 and TRBJ2-2; D not resolved. Germline CDR1 and CDR2: SNHLY and FYNNEI. The CDR3 extends over 15 amino acids. With 6 bases removed from V and 2 bases from J, the gap between germline ends came to 13 bases. CDR3 bases: TGTGCCAGCAGGACGAGCTCAGCCAACACCGGGGAGCTGTTTTTT. It is translated as CASRTSSANTGELFF.

The chain recombines TRBV5-1 with TRBJ2-5; D unclear. This CDR3 has 13 amino acids. Germline V CDR1 and CDR2: SGHRS, YFSETQ. V lost 2 bases and J lost 1, with 6 bases in between. The CDR3 protein is CASSLNLQETQYF. CDR3 nucleotides: TGCGCCAGCAGCTTAAACCTCCAAGAGACCCAGTACTTC.

V is TRBV30 and J is TRBJ2-1, with 7 positions matching TRBD2. With V trimmed by 2 bases and J by 9 bases, 1 base remained unmatched. The CDR3 covers 11 residues. Germline lookup yields CDR1 GTSNPN and CDR2 SVGIG (reference sequence). In nucleotides, the CDR3 is TGTGCCTGGAGTTGGGAGGGTGAGCAGTTCTTC. Translating gives CAWSWEGEQFF.

The chain recombines TRBV6-5 with TRBJ1-2; 8 bases match TRBD1. This CDR3 contains 14 residues. V lost 7 bases to trimming and J lost 8 bases; unmatched junction nucleotides: 12. Germline V gives CDR1 MNHEY, CDR2 SVGAGI. In DNA form, the CDR3 reads TGTGCCAGCACCGAGGACAGGGACGCCTTAGGCTACACCTTC. This translates into CASTEDRDALGYTF.